What follows is one T cell receptor (beta chain) and its context. Its antigen is undetermined. This sample was taken from a study of T cell responses to AZD1222 COVID-19 vaccine. Study as a whole: Pooled in the analysis were second doses at about 4 or about 12 weeks.

Points from the study as a whole: Mostly white British, mostly female donors; authors suggested clonal diversity may be underestimated.

This CDR3 is built from 15 residues. Between the trimmed V and J ends, which lost 5 bases and 5 bases, there was a span of 17 bases. Germline V gives CDR1 SEHNR, CDR2 FQNEAQ (reference sequence). The assay was immunoSEQ multiplex PCR, and TCRdb's table has in-frame clones only and misses some. This table holds about 190,000 clones, more than 75% found once. The V gene is TRBV7-9, the J gene TRBJ2-3; a weak D match, TRBD2 (5 bases). The origin of this receptor is an adult in good health. Sequencing was performed on peripheral blood, taken on day 0 of AZD1222 vaccination. CDR3 residues: CASSHINWAGDTQYF. The CDR3, as DNA: TGTGCCAGCAGCCACATCAATTGGGCGGGAGATACGCAGTATTTT. The full variable domain, rest sourced from reference TRBV7-9 and TRBJ2-3, is DTGVSQNPRHKITKRGQNVTFRCDPISEHNRLYWYRQTLGQGPEFLTYFQNEAQLEKSRLLSDRFSAERPKGSFSTLEIQRTEQGDSAMYLCASSHINWAGDTQYFGPGTRLTVL.